A single sample is the source of the 15 T cell receptor beta chains below, sequenced in a study of blood T cell repertoires in COVID-19. The assay was immunoSEQ multiplex PCR, and TCRdb's table has in-frame clones only and misses some. The sample contains some 43,000 clones, about four fifths of which appear only once. Sequencing was carried out using peripheral blood. The receptors derive from a man aged 35-49 years with active or convalescent COVID-19.

The chain uses TRBV4-3 and TRBJ1-6; D is undetermined. The germline V gene has CDR1 LGHNA and CDR2 YSLEER. Trimming took off 0 bases at V and 9 bases at J, with 12 bases between the two ends. The CDR3 runs to 15 residues. The CDR3 loop is CASSQDHKGGSPLHF. CDR3 DNA: TGCGCCAGCAGCCAAGATCATAAGGGAGGTTCACCCCTCCACTTT.

The table lists this clone with a few counts. The V call is TRBV6-4, the J call TRBJ2-1; 8 positions match TRBD2. Germline V CDR1 and CDR2: MRHNA, SNTAGT. The CDR3 totals 13 residues. The junction had 0 bases not matched to a gene; V was cut back by 2 bases and J by 6 bases. The DNA of the CDR3 is TGTGCCAGCAGTGACCGGGGGGGCAATGAGCAGTTCTTC. As protein: CASSDRGGNEQFF.

This clone is termed medium-sized. The V gene is TRBV19, the J gene TRBJ1-2; the match to TRBD1 covers 8 bases. The germline V gene encodes CDR1 LNHDA and CDR2 SQIVND (reference sequence). There are 13 residues in the CDR3. V lost 6 bases to trimming and J lost 7 bases; unmatched junction nucleotides: 7. CDR3 coding DNA: TGTGCCAGTAGGGCAGGGGGCTCGTTTGGCTACACCTTC. Its translation: CASRAGGSFGYTF.

The chain links TRBV13 to TRBJ2-3, with 9 bases that match TRBD2. The CDR3 covers 15 residues. V was pared by 6 bases and J by 2 bases, with 6 bases of the junction left unmatched. Per germline, CDR1 PRHDT and CDR2 FYEKMQ (reference sequence). CDR3 region: CASSSSGTITDTQYF. The CDR3 coding sequence is TGTGCCAGCAGTTCTAGCGGGACGATCACAGATACGCAGTATTTT. The full variable domain, in which reference TRBV13 and TRBJ2-3 provide the parts outside the CDR3, is AAGVIQSPRHLIKEKRETATLKCYPIPRHDTVYWYQQGPGQDPQFLISFYEKMQSDKGSIPDRFSAQQFSDYHSELNMSSLELGDSALYFCASSSSGTITDTQYFGPGTRLTVL.

The rearrangement uses TRBV7-9 and TRBJ1-4, with a weak D call TRBD1 (6 bases). V was cut by 5 bases and J by 8 bases, with 15 bases left in between. The CDR3 contains 14 residues. Germline CDR1 SEHNR, CDR2 FQNEAQ (reference sequence). The CDR3 DNA sequence: TGTGCCAGCAGCGGGAGGGGCAGGGGAGAAAAACTGTTTTTT. It yields the protein CASSGRGRGEKLFF.

The V and J genes are TRBV5-1 and TRBJ2-7; 7 bases fit TRBD1. J lost 5 bases, V lost 4 bases, and 12 bases had no gene match. The length of the CDR3 is 15 residues. In germline, CDR1 is SGHRS, CDR2 YFSETQ. As DNA, the CDR3 is TGCGCCAGCAGCCCCGGACAGGAGCTATTCCACGAGCAGTACTTC. Amino acids: CASSPGQELFHEQYF.

V and J are TRBV7-9 and TRBJ1-5; 9 bases are shared with TRBD1. Germline CDR1 SEHNR, CDR2 FQNEAQ (reference sequence). Germline trimming cut 5 bases from V and 3 bases from J; bases unmatched to any gene: 5. The CDR3 has 15 residues. The CDR3 DNA sequence: TGTGCCAGCAGCGATGGACAGGGGATCAATCAGCCCCAGCATTTT. Its translation: CASSDGQGINQPQHF.

This clone appeared once. This rearrangement joins TRBV21-1 to TRBJ2-6; the D call TRBD1 from the table was never checked on the DNA. TRBV21-1 has pseudogene status. The CDR3 spans 19 residues. The CDR3 sequence is CASSEIPGQGLSGANVLTF. The CDR3 nucleotides read TGTGCCAGCAGCGAAATACCGGGACAGGGTCTCTCTGGGGCCAACGTCCTGACTTTC.

The chain's CDR3 is CATSDFTSGRENEQFF. The CDR3 DNA reads TGTGCCACCAGTGATTTTACTAGCGGGAGGGAAAATGAGCAGTTCTTC. This rearrangement joins TRBV24-1 to TRBJ2-1, with 13 bases identical to TRBD2. The germline V gene has CDR1 KGHDR and CDR2 SFDVKD. The CDR3 runs 16 residues. V trimming: 1 base; J trimming: 7 bases; junction bases outside the gene matches: 3.

The rearrangement joins TRBV6-5 to TRBJ2-7; D may be TRBD1 (6 bases). The CDR3 is 14 residues long. Germline CDR1 MNHEY, CDR2 SVGAGI. Between the trimmed V and J ends, which lost 7 bases and 5 bases, there was a span of 18 bases. The DNA for the CDR3 is TGTGCCAGCACCCGAGGAACAGGGCGTAACGAGCAGTACTTC. It encodes CASTRGTGRNEQYF.

The V gene is TRBV4-2, the J gene TRBJ1-2, with D tentatively TRBD1 (5 bases). CDR1 and CDR2 (germline): LGHNA, YNFKEQ. This CDR3 comprises 16 residues. V lost 0 bases and J lost 6, with 17 bases in between. CDR3 residues: CASSQDRGTPGHGYTF. CDR3 nucleotides: TGTGCCAGCAGCCAAGATCGGGGGACCCCAGGGCATGGCTACACCTTC.

There are a few counts of this clone. The V gene is TRBV19, the J gene TRBJ2-3; 10 bases map to TRBD2. Germline lookup yields CDR1 LNHDA and CDR2 SQIVND (reference sequence). This CDR3 region has 16 residues. J lost 2 bases, V lost 6 bases, and 8 bases had no gene match. The CDR3 sequence: CASSKLAGLSTDTQYF. In DNA form, the CDR3 reads TGTGCCAGTAGCAAACTAGCGGGGCTTTCCACAGATACGCAGTATTTT. The variable domain in full, with the rest retrieved from reference TRBV19 and TRBJ2-3, is DGGITQSPKYLFRKEGQNVTLSCEQNLNHDAMYWYRQDPGQGLRLIYYSQIVNDFQKGDIAEGYSVSREKKESFPLTVTSAQKNPTAFYLCASSKLAGLSTDTQYFGPGTRLTVL.

The rearrangement uses TRBV30 and TRBJ1-6, with 9 bases identical to TRBD1. Germline CDR1 is GTSNPN and CDR2 is SVGIG (reference sequence). V shed 3 bases and J 7 bases; nucleotides not matched to a gene: 13. This CDR3 contains 17 residues. The CDR3 spells CAWRLNRGRFWNSPLHF. CDR3 coding DNA: TGTGCCTGGAGACTTAACAGGGGGCGCTTCTGGAATTCACCCCTCCACTTT.

J is TRBJ1-1 and V is TRBV7-9; tentative D call: TRBD1 (5 bases). V lost 3 bases, J lost 1 base, and 12 bases lay in between. Germline CDR1 is SEHNR and CDR2 is FQNEAQ (reference sequence). The CDR3 is made up of 15 amino acids. CDR3 sequence reads: CASSLRQSGNTEAFF. Written as DNA, the CDR3 is TGTGCCAGCAGCTTGCGACAGTCAGGGAACACTGAAGCTTTCTTT.

This chain links TRBV7-3 with TRBJ2-1; TRBD2 is a possible D gene (6 bases). This CDR3 has 16 amino acids. V was clipped by 0 bases and J by 5 bases, with 14 bases between them. Germline values: CDR1 SGHTA, CDR2 FQGTGA. As DNA, the CDR3 is TGTGCCAGCAGCTTAACTGGGCGGGATCCTCACAATGAGCAGTTCTTC. Translation gives CASSLTGRDPHNEQFF.